Below are 16 T cell receptor beta chains sequenced from a single sample in a study of T cells after yellow fever vaccination. TCRdb passed the 5' RACE reads through MiXCR, listing each CDR3 protein once. The repertoire includes over 45,000 distinct CDR3 sequences, approximately 6.5% of them detected once, and roughly 40% sits in the top ten. The sequences come from CD8+ T cells sorted from PBMCs, collected on the day of the first yellow fever vaccination. Every receptor here comes from a man younger than 30 who received the YFV17D yellow fever vaccine.

This clonotype has a handful of counts. The chain employs TRBV15 and TRBJ2-3, with D maybe TRBD2 (6 bases). V was cut by 1 base and J by 0 bases, with 8 bases left in between. In germline, CDR1 is LNHNV, CDR2 YYDKDF (reference sequence). This CDR3 is built from 15 residues. The CDR3 DNA reads as TGTGCCACCAGCAGAGCGGGGGACAGCACAGATACGCAGTATTTT. Its translation: CATSRAGDSTDTQYF.

This clonotype was observed a handful of times. The V call is TRBV12-5, the J call TRBJ1-1; D is perhaps TRBD1 (5 bases). With 6 bases removed from V and 5 bases from J, the gap between germline ends came to 10 bases. The V gene's germline CDR1 is LGHNT and CDR2 FRNRAP. The CDR3 is made up of 12 amino acids. CDR3 residues: CASGTGGTEAFF. CDR3 DNA sequence: TGTGCTAGTGGAACCGGGGGAACTGAAGCTTTCTTT. Full variable domain (outside the CDR3, taken from reference TRBV12-5 and TRBJ1-1): DARVTQTPRHKVTEMGQEVTMRCQPILGHNTVFWYRQTMMQGLELLAYFRNRAPLDDSGMPKDRFSAEMPDATLATLKIQPSEPRDSAVYFCASGTGGTEAFFGQGTRLTVV.

This clonotype was observed at least ten times. V usage is TRBV11-2 and J usage is TRBJ2-5, with D possibly being TRBD1 or TRBD2 (5 bases each). The V gene's germline CDR1 is SGHAT and CDR2 FQNNGV. V lost 4 bases, J lost 5 bases, and 26 bases lay in between. The CDR3 has 18 amino acids. The CDR3 loop is CASSSQSGDQVQGETQYF. Here the CDR3 DNA reads TGTGCCAGCAGCTCACAGTCCGGGGACCAAGTACAAGGGGAGACCCAGTACTTC. The whole variable domain, filled in from reference TRBV11-2 and TRBJ2-5, reads EAGVAQSPRYKIIEKRQSVAFWCNPISGHATLYWYQQILGQGPKLLIQFQNNGVVDDSQLPKDRFSAERLKGVDSTLKIQPAKLEDSAVYLCASSSQSGDQVQGETQYFGPGTRLLVL.

This clonotype was detected only a few times. V is TRBV7-2 and J is TRBJ2-3; D unresolved. Trimming took off 5 bases at V and 2 bases at J, with 8 bases between the two ends. Germline CDR1 and CDR2: SGHTA and FQGNSA. CDR3 length: 13 amino acids. The CDR3 bases are TGTGCCAGCAGCCCAGACATCACAGATACGCAGTATTTT. This translates into CASSPDITDTQYF.

This clonotype was recorded at least ten times. The rearrangement links TRBV9 to TRBJ1-1; TRBD1 might be the D (5 bases). CDR3 size: 16 residues. Trimming pared 3 bases from V and 2 bases from J, leaving 17 bases between. Germline lookup yields CDR1 SGDLS and CDR2 YYNGEE. The CDR3 spells CASSARPGVRNTEAFF. The CDR3 DNA is TGTGCCAGCAGCGCCCGTCCGGGGGTGAGAAACACTGAAGCTTTCTTT.

This clonotype has more than one count but fewer than ten. The chain couples TRBV14 to TRBJ2-7; D call uncertain. With 2 bases removed from V and 2 bases from J, the gap between germline ends came to 7 bases. The CDR3 extends over 13 amino acids. CDR1 SGHDN and CDR2 FVKESK come from the germline V gene. CDR3: CASSQSRPYEQYF. CDR3 nucleotides: TGTGCCAGCAGCCAATCCCGCCCCTACGAGCAGTACTTC.

This clonotype has at least ten counts. The rearrangement links TRBV23-1 to TRBJ1-5; D call uncertain. TRBV23-1 is given ORF status, its function remaining uncertain. V shed 0 bases and J shed 3 bases, with 9 bases lying between them. The CDR3 runs 15 residues. The CDR3 reads CASSQSPQSNQPQHF. In DNA, the CDR3 is TGCGCCAGCAGTCAATCGCCGCAGTCCAATCAGCCCCAGCATTTT.

This clonotype was observed at least ten times. This CDR3 reads CASSEGPGTGRSDEQFF. The DNA for the CDR3 is TGTGCCAGCAGTGAGGGCCCGGGGACAGGGAGGTCGGATGAGCAGTTCTTC. V is TRBV28 and J is TRBJ2-1, with 9 nucleotides matching TRBD1. The germline CDR1 and CDR2 sequences are MDHEN and SYDVKM. Germline trimming cut 5 bases from V and 8 bases from J; bases unmatched to any gene: 16. There are 17 residues in the CDR3.

This clonotype was picked up many times. The chain joins TRBV18 to TRBJ2-7; D gene ambiguous. The CDR3 runs to 11 residues. V was pared by 0 bases and J by 3 bases, with 0 bases between. CDR1 is KGHSH, CDR2 LQKENI, per germline. The CDR3 sequence is CASSPPYEQYV. In DNA, the CDR3 is TGTGCCAGCTCACCACCCTACGAGCAGTACGTC.

This clonotype came up a few times. The genes are TRBV27 and TRBJ2-2, with D perhaps TRBD1 (6 bases). Germline CDR1 reads MNHEY; CDR2 reads SMNVEV (reference sequence). The CDR3 consists of 18 residues. Trimming removed 0 bases at V and 1 base at J, with 15 bases between. The DNA for the CDR3 is TGTGCCAGCAGTTTATCGCCGCTGGGGGCACAGAACACCGGGGAGCTGTTTTTT. It codes for CASSLSPLGAQNTGELFF.

This clonotype has at least ten counts. The chain carries TRBV7-3 and TRBJ2-5, with 9 bases fitting TRBD2. With V trimmed by 4 bases and J by 1 base, 7 bases remained unmatched. Germline CDR1 SGHTA, CDR2 FQGTGA. This CDR3 has 16 residues. Written as DNA, the CDR3 is TGTGCCAGCAGCTCCGGACTAGCGAGAACCCAAGAGACCCAGTACTTC. Translating it yields CASSSGLARTQETQYF.

This clonotype was picked up many times. The rearrangement links TRBV5-1 to TRBJ2-1, with 7 bases identical to TRBD1. The CDR3 has 21 amino acids. V gave up 1 base and J gave up 1 base; unmatched junction bases: 20. The germline V gene has CDR1 SGHRS and CDR2 YFSETQ. CDR3 bases: TGCGCCAGCAGCTTGCGTAGTATAGGGCTCCTCCCAGGGGGATCCTACAATGAGCAGTTCTTC. Residues: CASSLRSIGLLPGGSYNEQFF.

There are many counts of this clonotype. The rearrangement links TRBV6-5 to TRBJ1-5, with D perhaps TRBD1 (5 bases). Trimming pared 0 bases from V and 6 bases from J, leaving 9 bases between. The CDR3 extends over 14 amino acids. The germline gives CDR1 MNHEY, CDR2 SVGAGI. For the CDR3, the DNA is TGTGCCAGCAGTTACTCCGTAACAGGTCAGCCCCAGCATTTT. Its translation: CASSYSVTGQPQHF.

This clonotype showed up many times. The V and J genes are TRBV15 and TRBJ2-1; D uncertain. Trimming stripped 3 bases from V and 15 bases from J, with 15 bases between. Per germline, CDR1 LNHNV and CDR2 YYDKDF (reference sequence). This CDR3 is built from 12 residues. In DNA, the CDR3 is TGTGCCACCAGCAGGGGTGACCTGGTTAGGTTCTTC. It encodes CATSRGDLVRFF.

This clonotype was recorded a few times. One junction end disagrees with the germline gene, perhaps due to a read error. The chain recombines TRBV5-5 with TRBJ1-4, with 7 bases that match TRBD1. Per germline, CDR1 SGHKS and CDR2 YYEKEE (reference sequence). The CDR3 is 14 residues long. CDR3 residues: CASRLDRSNEKLFF. The CDR3 bases are TGTGCCAGCAGATTGGACAGGTCGAATGAAAAACTGTTTTTT. The whole variable domain, remainder taken from reference TRBV5-5 and TRBJ1-4, is DAGVTQSPTHLIKTRGQQVTLRCSPISGHKSVSWYQQVLGQGPQFIFQYYEKEERGRGNFPDRFSARQFPNYSSELNVNALLLGDSALYLCASRLDRSNEKLFFGSGTQLSVL.

The genes are TRBV5-1 and TRBJ2-1; 9 positions agree with TRBD1. V dropped 1 base and J dropped 4; count of bases not matched to a gene: 3. Germline assignment: CDR1 SGHRS and CDR2 YFSETQ. The CDR3 consists of 15 residues. The CDR3 DNA is TGCGCCAGCAGCTTGACCGGGACAGGGTACAATGAGCAGTTCTTC. Translated, it gives CASSLTGTGYNEQFF. The whole variable domain, filled in from reference TRBV5-1 and TRBJ2-1, reads KAGVTQTPRYLIKTRGQQVTLSCSPISGHRSVSWYQQTPGQGLQFLFEYFSETQRNKGNFPGRFSGRQFSNSRSEMNVSTLELGDSALYLCASSLTGTGYNEQFFGPGTRLTVL.